This T cell receptor beta chain was documented in a study of blood T cell repertoires in COVID-19. For the study at large: Researchers got acute and convalescent COVID-19 samples from the United States, Italy and Spain. T cells, B-cell-depleted T cells, or PBMCs supplied cDNA or gDNA.

Per the authors' pipeline: Amplification of reference gene primers was used by the study to estimate nucleated cell counts. Here immunoSEQ multiplex PCR was the method, and the copy in TCRdb shows in-frame clones only, minus some. V, J and clone size are those of that table, while D and trimming were read from the DNA. Found here are just over 90,000 clones, around four fifths of them singletons; the top ten hold roughly 15%. The sequence was collected from a human donor in a cohort sampled during active COVID-19. The material sequenced was peripheral blood.

CDR3 sequence reads: CASSAGGQPHEQYF. For the CDR3, the DNA is TGTGCCAGTAGTGCAGGCGGACAGCCCCACGAGCAGTACTTC. The gene calls are TRBV19 and TRBJ2-7; possible D gene TRBD1, 6 bases. The length of the CDR3 is 14 residues. CDR1 is LNHDA, CDR2 SQIVND, per germline (reference sequence). V lost 5 bases to trimming and J lost 5 bases, with 16 bases between them. The full variable domain, completed using reference TRBV19 and TRBJ2-7, is DGGITQSPKYLFRKEGQNVTLSCEQNLNHDAMYWYRQDPGQGLRLIYYSQIVNDFQKGDIAEGYSVSREKKESFPLTVTSAQKNPTAFYLCASSAGGQPHEQYFGPGTRLTVT.